This is a list of T cell receptor beta chains from one sample in a study of long-term antiretroviral therapy in people with HIV. Clones were read by immunoSEQ multiplex PCR, and TCRdb kept only the in-frame ones, dropping some. The sample shows over 15,000 clones, about 80% of them seen only once. The sequences come from unsorted PBMCs, collected 0.2 years after starting antiretroviral therapy. The receptors shown here come from a woman aged 40 to 50 with HIV. Each CDR3 is given with its conserved first and last residue. D genes are given only for firm matches. Clone sizes are given selectively: once, few, many, or a class where the clone is expanded.

j_call clone_size v_call d_call cdr3_aa cdr3_nt
TRBJ2-7 few TRBV7-6 - CASSPGPTYEQYF TGTGCCAGCAGCCCAGGCCCTACCTACGAGCAGTACTTC
TRBJ2-1 - TRBV2 - CASRIEQGSGNEQFF TGTGCCAGCAGGATAGAACAGGGTTCTGGCAATGAGCAGTTCTTC
TRBJ1-5 once TRBV28 - CASSFTGRDYGQPQHF TGTGCCAGCAGTTTCACCGGCAGGGACTATGGTCAGCCCCAGCATTTT
TRBJ2-7 - TRBV6-1 - CASSVSVGEQYF TGTGCCAGCAGTGTCAGTGTCGGCGAGCAGTACTTC
TRBJ2-7 - TRBV18 - CASSPESGAYEQYF TGTGCCAGCTCACCCGAATCGGGGGCGTATGAGCAGTACTTC
TRBJ1-2 - TRBV5-4 - CASRILGGVGYTF TGTGCCAGCAGGATTCTTGGGGGAGTAGGCTACACCTTC
TRBJ1-5 - TRBV19 - CARPPGRRGPQHF TGTGCCAGGCCCCCGGGGCGCCGGGGGCCCCAGCATTTT
TRBJ2-7 - TRBV7-2 - CASSFRGGYGEQYF TGTGCCAGCAGCTTCCGAGGGGGGTATGGCGAGCAGTACTTC
TRBJ1-2 - TRBV7-9 TRBD1 CASSLGTGMSGYTF TGTGCCAGCAGCTTAGGGACAGGAATGAGTGGCTACACCTTC
TRBJ1-2 - TRBV30 - CAWSVPGRFNYGYTF TGTGCCTGGAGCGTACCGGGACGGTTTAACTATGGCTACACCTTC
TRBJ1-4 - TRBV5-1 - CASSLRNANEKLFF TGCGCCAGCAGCTTGAGGAACGCTAATGAAAAACTGTTTTTT
TRBJ1-4 - TRBV4-1 - CASSQAEQATNEKLFF TGCGCCAGCAGCCAAGCGGAACAGGCAACTAATGAAAAACTGTTTTTT
TRBJ2-7 - TRBV7-2 TRBD2 CASSLDRGREYF TGTGCCAGCAGCTTAGATCGGGGGAGGGAGTACTTC
TRBJ1-2 - TRBV29-1 TRBD1 CSAGDRGNGYTF TGCAGCGCTGGGGACAGGGGGAATGGCTACACCTTC
TRBJ1-1 - TRBV11-3 - CASSLGEHTEAFF TGTGCCAGCAGCTTAGGGGAACACACTGAAGCTTTCTTT
TRBJ1-1 - TRBV6-5 - CASSPGTGGTEAFF TGTGCCAGCAGTCCAGGGACCGGAGGCACTGAAGCTTTCTTT
TRBJ1-5 few TRBV6-1 - CASRGHDQPQHF TGTGCCAGCAGAGGTCACGATCAGCCCCAGCATTTT
TRBJ2-3 - TRBV5-6 TRBD1 CASSLETGVVDTQYF TGTGCCAGCAGCTTGGAGACAGGGGTGGTGGATACGCAGTATTTT
TRBJ1-2 few TRBV5-6 - CASSSRPGHYGYTF TGTGCCAGCAGCTCTCGCCCGGGCCACTATGGCTACACCTTC
TRBJ2-7 - TRBV19 TRBD1 CASSPAGTGGDEQYF TGTGCCAGTAGTCCCGCCGGGACAGGGGGCGACGAGCAGTACTTC
TRBJ2-1 once TRBV10-3 - CAISDLDRGVSYNEQFF TGTGCCATCAGTGACTTGGATCGGGGAGTGTCCTACAATGAGCAGTTCTTC
TRBJ1-3 once TRBV30 - CAWTRAEDTIYF TGTGCCTGGACCAGGGCCGAAGACACCATATATTTT